This T cell receptor beta chain came from a study of T-cell memory formation after mild COVID-19. This clonotype turned up a few times. TCRdb re-called the 5' RACE reads with MiXCR, one entry per CDR3 protein. The table shows under 200,000 distinct CDR3 sequences, with 11% occurring only once. This CDR3 comprises 11 residues. Germline V CDR1 and CDR2: SEHNR, FQNEAQ (reference sequence). Deletions cut 6 bases from V and 4 bases from J, with 6 bases between. The chain employs TRBV7-9 and TRBJ1-1; D is unclear. The sequenced sample was PBMCs or a T cell subset sorted from them (not recorded which). The clonotype originates from a man aged 18 to 29 who had mild COVID-19 (a few samples of this study predate the infection). Cell type and time point are not known. In nucleotides, the CDR3 is TGTGCCAGCAGTAAGGGCACTGAAGCTTTCTTT. Translating it yields CASSKGTEAFF.